Following are 20 T cell receptor beta chains from one sample sequenced in a study of blood T cell repertoires in COVID-19. TCRdb's table, derived via immunoSEQ multiplex PCR, lists solely in-frame clones and lacks some. The sample shows 300,000 or so clones, around 87% of them seen only once. The material sequenced was peripheral blood. These receptors came from a man in his 70s with acute or convalescent COVID-19.

In its sample, this clone was seen once. The V call is TRBV9, the J call TRBJ1-4; 7 bases line up with TRBD1. V lost 5 bases to trimming and J lost 0 bases; unmatched junction nucleotides: 4. CDR3 size: 15 residues. Germline V gene sequence: CDR1 SGDLS, CDR2 YYNGEE. CDR3 sequence: CASSEGTATNEKLFF. The CDR3 DNA reads as TGTGCCAGCAGTGAGGGGACAGCAACTAATGAAAAACTGTTTTTT. Full variable domain (outside the CDR3, taken from reference TRBV9 and TRBJ1-4): DSGVTQTPKHLITATGQRVTLRCSPRSGDLSVYWYQQSLDQGLQFLIQYYNGEERAKGNILERFSAQQFPDLHSELNLSSLELGDSALYFCASSEGTATNEKLFFGSGTQLSVL.

The chain joins TRBV28 to TRBJ2-2; 7 positions match TRBD1. Germline V gene lookup returns CDR1 MDHEN and CDR2 SYDVKM. This CDR3 spans 17 amino acids. Trimming at V came to 2 bases and at J to 4 bases, leaving 10 bases not matched to a gene. The CDR3 spells CASSLPGGQALTGELFF. The CDR3 DNA reads as TGTGCCAGCAGTTTACCCGGCGGACAGGCCCTCACCGGGGAGCTGTTTTTT.

The chain has TRBV14 and TRBJ2-4, with D perhaps TRBD1 (5 bases). CDR1 is SGHDN and CDR2 is FVKESK in the germline V gene. With 3 bases removed from V and 8 bases from J, the gap between germline ends came to 23 bases. The CDR3 sequence is 17 residues long. Here the CDR3 reads CASSQAGRGGERDIQYF. As DNA, the CDR3 is TGTGCCAGCAGCCAGGCCGGTAGGGGCGGTGAAAGGGACATTCAGTACTTC.

V is TRBV5-5 and J is TRBJ2-3; 11 bases map to TRBD2. Unmatched junction bases numbered 12, after V lost 6 bases and J lost 0 bases. Germline V CDR1 and CDR2: SGHKS, YYEKEE (reference sequence). This CDR3 has 18 residues. The CDR3 nucleotides read TGTGCCAGCAAGTCCGGGACTAGCGGATCCTCTAGCACAGATACGCAGTATTTT. It specifies CASKSGTSGSSSTDTQYF.

V and J are TRBV7-2 and TRBJ2-5; 7 bases agree with TRBD1. CDR1 and CDR2 (germline): SGHTA, FQGNSA. V was pared by 7 bases and J by 1 base, with 12 bases of the junction left unmatched. CDR3 size: 16 residues. This CDR3 is CASKNNPGQIQETQYF. The CDR3 DNA is TGTGCCAGCAAGAACAACCCGGGACAGATCCAAGAGACCCAGTACTTC.

J is TRBJ2-5 and V is TRBV7-2; D is possibly TRBD1 (6 bases). The CDR3 runs 14 residues. The germline V and J ends were trimmed by 1 base and 4 bases, with 10 bases remaining between them. In germline, CDR1 is SGHTA, CDR2 FQGNSA. The CDR3 is CASSLDWGRETQYF. The DNA of the CDR3 is TGTGCCAGCAGCTTAGACTGGGGGCGAGAGACCCAGTACTTC.

The rearrangement uses TRBV28 and TRBJ2-1; D uncertain. CDR1 is MDHEN, CDR2 SYDVKM, per germline. The CDR3 is made up of 16 amino acids. Trimming removed 3 bases from V and 2 bases from J, with 14 bases in between. In nucleotides, the CDR3 is TGTGCCAGCAGTTTCCGCGGTTTTCGAACCTACAATGAGCAGTTCTTC. Translated, it gives CASSFRGFRTYNEQFF.

V and J are TRBV6-1 and TRBJ2-7; D uncertain. CDR1 is MNHNS and CDR2 is SASEGT in the germline V gene. The V gene lost 2 bases and the J gene lost 0 bases, with 8 bases spanning the gap. This CDR3 region has 14 residues. CDR3 nucleotide sequence: TGTGCCAGCAGTGAACTCGCAGACTCCTACGAGCAGTACTTC. Its protein product is CASSELADSYEQYF.

This clone appeared once. The sample has other DNA sequences that encode this CDR3 too. The genes are TRBV10-2 and TRBJ2-5, with D possibly TRBD2 on 6 matching bases. Germline values: CDR1 WSHSY, CDR2 SAAADI. The length of the CDR3 is 13 residues. V lost 1 base, J lost 4 bases, and 7 bases lay in between. CDR3 loop: CASSEWRGETQYF. DNA of the CDR3: TGCGCCAGCAGTGAGTGGAGGGGAGAGACCCAGTACTTC.

The chain combines TRBV30 with TRBJ1-1; D is perhaps TRBD1 (5 bases). Germline CDR1 reads GTSNPN; CDR2 reads SVGIG (reference sequence). This CDR3 has 15 amino acids. V was cut by 1 base and J by 5 bases, with 17 bases left in between. Here the CDR3 reads CAWSDPGRGWTEAFF. CDR3 DNA sequence: TGTGCCTGGAGTGATCCGGGCCGGGGGTGGACTGAAGCTTTCTTT.

The chain couples TRBV9 to TRBJ2-2, with D perhaps TRBD1 (5 bases). The germline V gene encodes CDR1 SGDLS and CDR2 YYNGEE. V lost 0 bases and J lost 2, with 8 bases in between. The CDR3 sequence is 15 residues long. The CDR3 loop is CASSVAQVNTGELFF. The CDR3 region has the DNA TGTGCCAGCAGCGTAGCACAGGTCAACACCGGGGAGCTGTTTTTT.

A note on this clone: Other DNA variants within this sample encode the same CDR3. V gene TRBV7-9 combines with J gene TRBJ2-2; the D gene is possibly TRBD1 (6 bases). CDR3 length equals 14 residues. From germline, CDR1 is SEHNR and CDR2 FQNEAQ (reference sequence). Trimming took off 5 bases at V and 2 bases at J, with 9 bases between the two ends. CDR3 in DNA: TGTGCCAGCAGCCTACAGGGAAACACCGGGGAGCTGTTTTTT. Translating it yields CASSLQGNTGELFF.

The chain carries TRBV10-2 and TRBJ2-7; 11 bases map to TRBD2. Germline V lookup: CDR1 WSHSY, CDR2 SAAADI. CDR3 length equals 15 residues. V was clipped by 5 bases and J by 4 bases; unmatched bases: 7. CDR3 bases: TGCGCCAGCAGTCAACTAGCGGGAGTTTTGTACGAGCAGTACTTC. Its protein is CASSQLAGVLYEQYF.

V is TRBV3-1 (or the pseudogene TRBV3-2) and J is TRBJ1-3; no clear D. This CDR3 is 14 amino acids long. Trimming left V 5 bases short and J 1 base short, with 9 bases between. Per germline, CDR1 LGHDT and CDR2 YNNKEL (reference sequence). The CDR3 DNA sequence: TGTGCCAGCAGCTTGGGCCAATCTGGAAACACCATATATTTT. It specifies CASSLGQSGNTIYF.

The gene calls are TRBV5-1 and TRBJ1-4; D uncertain. Germline V CDR1 and CDR2: SGHRS, YFSETQ. Deletions cut 5 bases from V and 4 bases from J, with 15 bases between. This CDR3 contains 15 residues. In DNA, the CDR3 is TGCGCCAGCAGACGAGAGGCGGAGATTAATGAAAAACTGTTTTTT. Translating it yields CASRREAEINEKLFF.

This clone has a handful of counts. The chain combines TRBV5-1 with TRBJ2-1; 12 bases map to TRBD1. Germline trimming cut 5 bases from V and 15 bases from J; bases unmatched to any gene: 12. CDR1 and CDR2 (germline): SGHRS, YFSETQ. This CDR3 region has 14 residues. The CDR3: CASSPGTGGESLFF. CDR3 sequence (DNA): TGCGCCAGCAGTCCCGGGACAGGGGGCGAGAGTCTGTTCTTC.

J is TRBJ1-2 and V is TRBV18; D remains ambiguous. The CDR3 spans 15 residues. Germline V gene sequence: CDR1 KGHSH, CDR2 LQKENI. Trimming removed 3 bases at V and 0 bases at J, with 11 bases between. CDR3 in amino acids: CASSPLEVANYGYTF. The CDR3 bases are TGTGCCAGCTCACCTCTGGAGGTAGCTAACTATGGCTACACCTTC.

The chain is built from TRBV6-6 and TRBJ2-3, with 7 bases identical to TRBD2. The CDR3 is 15 amino acids. The trim removed 4 bases at V and 1 base at J, leaving 5 bases unmatched. Germline loops: CDR1 MNHNY, CDR2 SVGAGI (reference sequence). CDR3 in amino acids: CASSSREIRTDTQYF. CDR3 DNA sequence: TGTGCCAGCAGTTCGCGGGAGATTCGCACAGATACGCAGTATTTT.

The chain is built from TRBV6-5 and TRBJ1-2; D is uncertain. V dropped 2 bases and J dropped 8 bases, with 15 bases sitting between them. CDR3 length: 14 residues. CDR1 is MNHEY and CDR2 is SVGAGI in the germline V gene. CDR3 loop: CASSYGRPLGGYTF. Here the CDR3 DNA reads TGTGCCAGCAGTTACGGCAGACCTTTGGGCGGCTACACCTTC.

The chain links TRBV3-1 (or the pseudogene TRBV3-2) to TRBJ2-4; a weak D match, TRBD2 (5 bases). Trimming left V 0 bases short and J 7 bases short, with 10 bases between. The CDR3 is made up of 14 amino acids. Germline V gives CDR1 LGHDT, CDR2 YNNKEL (reference sequence). This CDR3 is CASSQDAGWNIQYF. The CDR3 DNA reads as TGTGCCAGCAGCCAAGACGCGGGTTGGAACATTCAGTACTTC.